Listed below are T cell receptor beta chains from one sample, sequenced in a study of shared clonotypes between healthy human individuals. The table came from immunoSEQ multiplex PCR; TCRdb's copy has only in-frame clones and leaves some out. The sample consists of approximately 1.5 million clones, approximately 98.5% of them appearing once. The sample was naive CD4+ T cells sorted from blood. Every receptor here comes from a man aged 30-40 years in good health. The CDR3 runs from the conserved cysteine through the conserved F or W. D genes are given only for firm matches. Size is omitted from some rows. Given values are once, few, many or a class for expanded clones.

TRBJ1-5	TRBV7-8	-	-	CASSPRQTNQPQHF	TGTGCCAGCAGCCCCCGACAGACGAATCAGCCCCAGCATTTT
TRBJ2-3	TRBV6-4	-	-	CASSERGQGTDTQYF	TGTGCCAGCAGTGAAAGGGGACAAGGCACAGATACGCAGTATTTT
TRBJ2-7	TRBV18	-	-	CASSPLRDIRYEQYF	TGTGCCAGCTCACCCCTCCGGGACATTCGCTACGAGCAGTACTTC
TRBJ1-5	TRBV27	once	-	CASSLSFYQPQHF	TGTGCCAGCAGTTTATCGTTCTACCAGCCCCAGCATTTT
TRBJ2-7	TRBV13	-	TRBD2	CASTQTGTREQYF	TGTGCCAGCACCCAAACTGGGACTAGAGAGCAGTACTTC
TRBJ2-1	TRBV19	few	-	CASSPPGLGGNEQFF	TGTGCCAGTAGTCCCCCGGGGTTAGGGGGCAATGAGCAGTTCTTC
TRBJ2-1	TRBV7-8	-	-	CASSLGSQLPTSHDNEQFF	TGTGCCAGCAGCCTGGGGTCCCAGTTACCTACCTCTCATGACAATGAGCAGTTCTTC
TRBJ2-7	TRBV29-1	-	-	CSVEVFRGWYEQYF	TGCAGCGTTGAAGTGTTCAGGGGTTGGTACGAGCAGTACTTC
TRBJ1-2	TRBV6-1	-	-	CASSAGGSNYGYTF	TGTGCCAGCAGTGCGGGGGGGAGCAACTATGGCTACACCTTC
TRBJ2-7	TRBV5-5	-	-	CASSLEAGTYYEQYF	TGTGCCAGCAGCTTGGAGGCAGGGACGTACTACGAGCAGTACTTC
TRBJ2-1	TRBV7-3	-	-	CASSIIHGNGQFF	TGTGCCAGCAGCATAATACACGGAAATGGGCAGTTCTTC
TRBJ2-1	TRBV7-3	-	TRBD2	CASSLLSGTPHNEQFF	TGTGCCAGCAGCCTCCTTAGCGGGACCCCTCACAATGAGCAGTTCTTC
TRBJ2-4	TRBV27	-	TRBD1	CASSPRTGTKNIQYF	TGTGCCAGCAGTCCTCGGACAGGGACAAAAAACATTCAGTACTTC
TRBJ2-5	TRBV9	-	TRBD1	CASSNRPGQGKETQYF	TGTGCCAGCAGCAACCGGCCGGGACAGGGAAAGGAGACCCAGTACTTC
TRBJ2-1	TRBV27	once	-	CASGGPYNEQFF	TGTGCCAGCGGGGGCCCCTACAATGAGCAGTTCTTC
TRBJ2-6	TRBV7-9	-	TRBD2	CASSLAKASGSSGANVLTF	TGTGCCAGCAGCTTAGCGAAGGCTAGCGGGAGTTCTGGGGCCAACGTCCTGACTTTC
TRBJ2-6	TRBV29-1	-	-	CSVDDRKISGANVLTF	TGCAGCGTTGATGACAGAAAGATCTCTGGGGCCAACGTCCTGACTTTC
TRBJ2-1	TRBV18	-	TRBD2	CASSPLSGRVNEQFF	TGTGCCAGCTCACCATTGAGCGGGAGGGTGAATGAGCAGTTCTTC
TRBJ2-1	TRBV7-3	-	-	CASGGQGSTEQFF	TGTGCCAGCGGGGGGCAGGGAAGCACTGAGCAGTTCTTC
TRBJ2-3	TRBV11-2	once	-	CASSLGTDTQYF	TGTGCCAGCAGCTTAGGTACGGATACGCAGTATTTT
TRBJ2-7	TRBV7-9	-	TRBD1	CASSLGQGIPYEQYF	TGTGCCAGCAGCTTAGGACAGGGGATTCCCTACGAGCAGTACTTC
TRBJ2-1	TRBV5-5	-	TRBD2	CASSQSGLAVGNPYNEQFF	TGTGCCAGCAGCCAATCTGGACTAGCGGTAGGCAATCCCTACAATGAGCAGTTCTTC
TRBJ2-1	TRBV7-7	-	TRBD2	CASSTYPPSGTNNEQFF	TGTGCCAGCAGCACCTACCCCCCTAGCGGGACCAACAATGAGCAGTTCTTC
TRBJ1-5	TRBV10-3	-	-	CAISETSDQPQHF	TGTGCCATCAGTGAGACGAGCGATCAGCCCCAGCATTTT
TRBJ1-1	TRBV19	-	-	CASSLWTAQNTEAFF	TGTGCCAGTAGTCTATGGACAGCCCAGAACACTGAAGCTTTCTTT
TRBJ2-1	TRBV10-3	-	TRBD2	CAISESRGAGGRNEQFF	TGTGCCATCAGTGAGTCTCGAGGAGCGGGAGGGAGGAATGAGCAGTTCTTC
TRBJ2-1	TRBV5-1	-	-	CASLRPYNEQFF	TGCGCCAGCCTCCGTCCCTACAATGAGCAGTTCTTC
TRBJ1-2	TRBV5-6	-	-	CASSLGSLAGYTF	TGTGCCAGCAGCTTGGGTTCGCTCGCCGGCTACACCTTC
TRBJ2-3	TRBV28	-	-	CASSEAQGSPDTQYF	TGTGCCAGCAGTGAGGCCCAGGGGTCCCCAGATACGCAGTATTTT
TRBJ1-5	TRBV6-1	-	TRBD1	CASRQGAQPQHF	TGTGCCAGCAGACAGGGGGCTCAGCCCCAGCATTTT
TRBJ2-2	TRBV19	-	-	CASSIHGRNTGELFF	TGTGCCAGTAGTATACACGGTCGGAACACCGGGGAGCTGTTTTTT
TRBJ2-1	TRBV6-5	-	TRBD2	CASSYRPSGIVNEQFF	TGTGCCAGCAGTTACCGGCCTAGCGGGATTGTAAATGAGCAGTTCTTC
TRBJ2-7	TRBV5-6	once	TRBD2	CASSTGLADYEQYF	TGTGCCAGCAGCACAGGACTAGCGGATTACGAGCAGTACTTC
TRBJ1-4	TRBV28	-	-	CASTITGKERTNEKLFF	TGTGCCAGCACTATCACAGGGAAGGAGCGAACTAATGAAAAACTGTTTTTT
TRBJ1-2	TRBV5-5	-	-	CASSLVMGREGYTF	TGTGCCAGCAGCTTGGTTATGGGGCGCGAAGGCTACACCTTC
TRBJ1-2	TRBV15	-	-	CATSREAGRESNYGYTF	TGTGCCACCAGCAGAGAGGCCGGGAGGGAGTCTAACTATGGCTACACCTTC
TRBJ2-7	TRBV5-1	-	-	CASSLLGGQTYEQYF	TGCGCCAGCAGCTTGCTGGGGGGACAAACCTACGAGCAGTACTTC
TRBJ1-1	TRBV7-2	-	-	CASSLVWGLGAEAFF	TGTGCCAGCAGCTTAGTGTGGGGCCTAGGGGCTGAAGCTTTCTTT
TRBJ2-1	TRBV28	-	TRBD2	CASSLNAGGKGSSYNEQFF	TGTGCCAGCAGTTTAAATGCGGGAGGGAAGGGGAGCTCCTACAATGAGCAGTTCTTC
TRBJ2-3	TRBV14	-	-	CASSTPSADTQYF	TGTGCCAGCAGCACTCCTAGTGCAGATACGCAGTATTTT
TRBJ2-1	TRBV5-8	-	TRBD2	CASSWAGTSGSLNEQFF	TGTGCCAGCAGCTGGGCCGGGACTAGCGGGAGTCTTAATGAGCAGTTCTTC